The 6 T cell receptor beta chains presented below share a single source sample, sequenced in a study of chronic HIV infection and antiretroviral therapy. TCRdb processed the 5' RACE reads anew with MiXCR; each CDR3 protein has one entry. The repertoire holds about 38,000 distinct CDR3 sequences, 8.2% seen once, with 2.9% in the top ten. The sample consisted of peripheral blood. The receptors derive from an adult who had HIV and had not received antiretroviral therapy, or was an uninfected healthy control (not recorded which).

Comments on this clonotype: One end of the junction fails to match germline, which may point to a read error. CDR3 DNA: TGTGCCAACAGTTTAAGTGGACGAAATGAGCAGTTCTTC. Protein: CANSLSGRNEQFF. The chain is built from TRBV27 and TRBJ2-1, with D uncertain. The germline CDR1 and CDR2 sequences are MNHEY and SMNVEV (reference sequence). The CDR3 is 13 residues long.

This clonotype occurred many times. V usage is TRBV29-1 and J usage is TRBJ2-3; D gene unclear. Germline V lookup: CDR1 SQVTM, CDR2 ANQGSEA. The CDR3 is made up of 12 amino acids. Trimming cost V 4 bases and J 4 bases, with 9 bases left between them. This CDR3 reads CSVAEPADTQYF. The CDR3 nucleotides read TGCAGCGTTGCAGAGCCCGCAGATACGCAGTATTTT.

This clonotype was detected ten times or more. V is TRBV28 and J is TRBJ2-7, with no clear D. Trimming stripped 5 bases from V and 2 bases from J, with 13 bases between. CDR3 length equals 14 residues. Germline-derived CDR1 and CDR2 are MDHEN and SYDVKM. CDR3 sequence (DNA): TGTGCCAGCAGTCAATCCGGGCCTACCTACGAGCAGTACTTC. Protein: CASSQSGPTYEQYF.

This clonotype was counted between two and nine times. The chain has TRBV28 and TRBJ2-6; 7 positions match TRBD1. The CDR3 contains 15 residues. Germline lookup yields CDR1 MDHEN and CDR2 SYDVKM. The junction had 4 bases not matched to a gene; V was cut back by 6 bases and J by 2 bases. CDR3 sequence: CASRLQGTGANVLTF. Written as DNA, the CDR3 is TGTGCCAGCAGGCTACAGGGGACTGGGGCCAACGTCCTGACTTTC.

Only a few counts were recorded for this clonotype. The chain joins TRBV28 to TRBJ2-1, with 9 bases that match TRBD2. CDR1 and CDR2 from the germline V gene are MDHEN and SYDVKM. This CDR3 has 16 residues. The J segment lost 8 bases and the V segment lost 2 bases, leaving 10 bases of the junction unmatched. CDR3 DNA: TGTGCCAGCAGTTTACGGGCAGCGGGAGGCAGGGATGAGCAGTTCTTC. It specifies CASSLRAAGGRDEQFF.

V usage is TRBV5-1 and J usage is TRBJ2-5; D unresolved. Trimming took off 0 bases at V and 5 bases at J, with 11 bases between the two ends. The CDR3 totals 14 residues. Germline V gene data show CDR1 as SGHRS and CDR2 as YFSETQ. The CDR3 sequence is CASSLALLSETQYF. CDR3 sequence (DNA): TGCGCCAGCAGCTTGGCCTTGTTGTCTGAGACCCAGTACTTC.